This TCR beta chain comes out of a study of T cells expressing NK-cell markers. About this clonotype: Its antigen is unknown.

Study-level results: Of the CD8+ T cells in about 6 donors, about 1.0-7.0% belonged to dominant NKG2C+ clonotypes.

Germline CDR1 reads SQVTM; CDR2 reads ANQGSEA. CDR3 size: 13 residues. The authors made TCR beta cDNA libraries by 5'RACE template switching. This switching added a universal primer site and UMIs. TCRdb reworked the 5' RACE reads into one entry per CDR3 protein, no DNA. This sample's table reports 300,000 to 500,000 distinct CDR3 sequences. The sample was blood T cells: a sorted CD56 or NKG2C T cell subset, CD4+ or CD8+ T cells, or bulk PBMC T cells (not recorded which). The chain uses TRBV29-1 and TRBJ2-1; TCRdb returns TRBD2, unconfirmable since there is no DNA. The source of this sequence is a woman between 50 and 59 years old in good health. The CDR3 protein is CSVRGGISNEQFF.